A single sample is the source of the 31 T cell receptor beta chains below, sequenced in a study of blood T cell repertoires in COVID-19. Repertoires were generated with immunoSEQ multiplex PCR, while TCRdb's copy carries only in-frame clones and drops some. This sample has fewer than 250,000 clones, with 65% to 90% found just once. The specimen was peripheral blood. These receptors were obtained from a man aged 45-65 years with COVID-19, enrolled during active disease.

This clone was picked up a small number of times. V is TRBV7-3 and J is TRBJ2-3, with 7 bases that match TRBD1. The CDR3 length is 15 residues. CDR1 is SGHTA and CDR2 is FQGTGA in the germline V gene. The V gene end was trimmed by 4 bases and the J gene end by 2 bases; junction bases not matched to a gene: 6. The CDR3: CASSSDGQDTDTQYF. In DNA, the CDR3 is TGTGCCAGCAGCTCCGATGGACAGGACACAGATACGCAGTATTTT.

V and J are TRBV14 and TRBJ2-1; 7 nucleotides line up with TRBD1. V was pared by 2 bases and J by 5 bases, with 9 bases of the junction left unmatched. This CDR3 is 16 amino acids long. CDR1 is SGHDN, CDR2 FVKESK, per germline. The CDR3 region has the DNA TGTGCCAGCAGCCAATTAGGGGGCCAGTTTAACAATGAGCAGTTCTTC. It codes for CASSQLGGQFNNEQFF.

The CDR3 DNA is TGTGCCAGCTCTGAGAGGCTAGCGGGTGGTGAGCAGTTCTTC. Its protein is CASSERLAGGEQFF. The chain couples TRBV2 to TRBJ2-1; 8 bases map to TRBD2. The J segment lost 9 bases and the V segment lost 8 bases, leaving 12 bases of the junction unmatched. CDR3 size: 14 residues. Per the germline V gene, CDR1 is SNHLY and CDR2 is FYNNEI.

The chain joins TRBV7-2 to TRBJ2-7; 8 nucleotides line up with TRBD1. Germline assignment: CDR1 SGHTA and CDR2 FQGNSA. The CDR3 spans 15 residues. Trimming cost V 4 bases and J 2 bases; bases outside gene matches: 7. CDR3 bases: TGTGCCAGCAGCTCCGGGCAGGGGGCCACCTACGAGCAGTACTTC. This encodes CASSSGQGATYEQYF.

CDR3 protein: CASSVTGAGGQPQHF. In DNA, the CDR3 is TGTGCCAGCAGCGTAACTGGGGCGGGGGGCCAGCCCCAGCATTTT. V and J are TRBV9 and TRBJ1-5, with D tentatively TRBD1 (6 bases). The CDR3 is 15 residues long. Per the germline V gene, CDR1 is SGDLS and CDR2 is YYNGEE. V lost 1 base, J lost 7 bases, and 15 bases lay in between. The full variable domain, rest sourced from reference TRBV9 and TRBJ1-5, is DSGVTQTPKHLITATGQRVTLRCSPRSGDLSVYWYQQSLDQGLQFLIQYYNGEERAKGNILERFSAQQFPDLHSELNLSSLELGDSALYFCASSVTGAGGQPQHFGDGTRLSIL.

The chain couples TRBV7-3 to TRBJ2-5, with 7 bases identical to TRBD1. V lost 5 bases and J lost 1; bases outside the gene matches: 13. The CDR3 runs to 17 residues. The V gene's germline CDR1 is SGHTA and CDR2 FQGTGA. Here the CDR3 DNA reads TGTGCCAGCAGCGCTAACCCTCCGGGACAGATCCAAGAGACCCAGTACTTC. Translated: CASSANPPGQIQETQYF.

The chain joins TRBV11-2 to TRBJ1-3; 9 nucleotides match TRBD1. CDR1 SGHAT and CDR2 FQNNGV come from the germline V gene. The CDR3 extends over 13 amino acids. V was clipped by 10 bases and J by 6 bases; unmatched bases: 7. CDR3 residues: CATSTGGENTIYF. CDR3 DNA sequence: TGTGCCACCAGTACAGGGGGCGAAAACACCATATATTTT.

V gene TRBV25-1 combines with J gene TRBJ2-7, with a possible D match to TRBD1 (5 bases). Germline V lookup: CDR1 MGHDK, CDR2 SYGVNS. This CDR3 contains 13 residues. With 3 bases removed from V and 6 bases from J, the gap between germline ends came to 12 bases. CDR3 protein: CASSESGHSEQYF. The CDR3 region has the DNA TGTGCCAGCAGTGAGTCTGGACACAGCGAGCAGTACTTC.

J is TRBJ2-1 and V is TRBV6-5, with 9 bases matching TRBD2. This CDR3 has 14 amino acids. The germline gives CDR1 MNHEY, CDR2 SVGAGI. Trimming cost V 5 bases and J 6 bases; bases outside gene matches: 5. As DNA, the CDR3 is TGTGCCAGCAGTCCACAAGCGGGAGGCAATGAGCAGTTCTTC. Translating gives CASSPQAGGNEQFF.

V gene TRBV7-3 combines with J gene TRBJ2-2; 8 nucleotides align to TRBD1. CDR3 size: 16 residues. V trimming: 3 bases; J trimming: 1 base; junction bases outside the gene matches: 4. Germline values: CDR1 SGHTA, CDR2 FQGTGA. This chain's CDR3 is CASSFSGGGNTGELFF. DNA of the CDR3: TGTGCCAGCAGCTTCTCAGGGGGCGGGAACACCGGGGAGCTGTTTTTT.

This chain links TRBV7-2 with TRBJ1-5, with a weak D call TRBD1 (5 bases). This CDR3 is built from 13 residues. V lost 5 bases, J lost 4 bases, and 9 bases lay in between. The V gene's germline CDR1 is SGHTA and CDR2 FQGNSA. CDR3 loop: CASSQRTNQPQHF. As DNA, the CDR3 is TGTGCCAGCAGCCAAAGGACAAATCAGCCCCAGCATTTT.

CDR3 in amino acids: CASTTGTSSSYEQYF. In nucleotides, the CDR3 is TGTGCCAGCACCACCGGGACTTCAAGCTCCTACGAGCAGTACTTC. V gene TRBV6-5 combines with J gene TRBJ2-7; a possible D gene is TRBD2 (6 bases). This CDR3 spans 15 amino acids. V dropped 7 bases and J dropped 0 bases, with 16 bases sitting between them. Germline assignment: CDR1 MNHEY and CDR2 SVGAGI.

The chain employs TRBV11-3 and TRBJ2-7; the match to TRBD2 covers 7 bases. This CDR3 comprises 14 residues. The junction had 4 bases not matched to a gene; V was cut back by 5 bases and J by 0 bases. CDR1 is SGHNT and CDR2 is YENEEA in the germline V gene. CDR3 bases: TGTGCCAGCAGCCAAGGGAGGGGCTCCTACGAGCAGTACTTC. Its protein is CASSQGRGSYEQYF.

The count of this clone is one. The V call is TRBV12-5, the J call TRBJ1-6, with 9 bases fitting TRBD1. CDR1 is LGHNT, CDR2 FRNRAP, per germline. With V trimmed by 6 bases and J by 7 bases, 4 bases remained unmatched. This CDR3 has 14 residues. The DNA of the CDR3 is TGTGCTAGTGGGCCCGGACAGGGGAATTCACCCCTCCACTTT. Residues: CASGPGQGNSPLHF.

This clone occurred once. This chain joins TRBV9 and TRBJ2-1, with 11 bases identical to TRBD1. The CDR3 has 14 residues. With V trimmed by 0 bases and J by 9 bases, 2 bases remained unmatched. CDR1 is SGDLS and CDR2 is YYNGEE in the germline V gene. The CDR3 here is CASSVGTGGSEQFF. CDR3 DNA sequence: TGTGCCAGCAGCGTAGGGACAGGGGGCTCTGAGCAGTTCTTC.

The rearrangement joins TRBV10-3 to TRBJ2-2; a weak D match, TRBD2 (5 bases). The CDR3 covers 13 residues. Germline assignment: CDR1 ENHRY and CDR2 SYGVKD. V was pared by 7 bases and J by 5 bases, with 11 bases between. Here the CDR3 reads CAITGPGTGELFF. The CDR3 DNA is TGTGCCATCACCGGTCCGGGAACCGGGGAGCTGTTTTTT.

This clone was seen only once. The chain employs TRBV5-4 and TRBJ2-7, with TRBD1 as a possible D gene (6 bases). Trimming left V 5 bases short and J 3 bases short, with 15 bases between. Germline CDR1 and CDR2: SGHNT and YYREEE (reference sequence). The CDR3 spans 14 residues. In DNA form, the CDR3 reads TGTGCCAGCAGTAAACAGGGTGCCCACTACGAGCAGTACTTC. The encoded protein is CASSKQGAHYEQYF.

The V gene is TRBV2, the J gene TRBJ2-5, with D perhaps matching TRBD2 (5 bases). This CDR3 is built from 15 residues. CDR1 SNHLY and CDR2 FYNNEI come from the germline V gene. Trimming removed 4 bases at V and 2 bases at J, with 14 bases between. The CDR3 region has the DNA TGTGCCAGCAGTGTCGCGGGCAGTAGACAAGAGACCCAGTACTTC. It codes for CASSVAGSRQETQYF.

The CDR3 is CASSQELDRVSSEQYF. Here the CDR3 DNA reads TGTGCCAGCAGCCAAGAGCTAGACAGGGTGTCGTCCGAGCAGTACTTC. V usage is TRBV4-2 and J usage is TRBJ2-7; 7 bases align to TRBD1. The trim removed 0 bases at V and 6 bases at J, leaving 11 bases unmatched. Germline V gene sequence: CDR1 LGHNA, CDR2 YNFKEQ. The CDR3 length is 16 residues.

The rearrangement joins TRBV5-8 to TRBJ1-2; 9 positions match TRBD1. Germline assignment: CDR1 SGHTS and CDR2 YDEGEE. The CDR3 spans 15 residues. V was pared by 1 base and J by 8 bases, with 9 bases of the junction left unmatched. For the CDR3, the DNA is TGTGCCAGCAGCTTGACGGGACAGGGTTTTTCGGGCTACACCTTC. Amino acids: CASSLTGQGFSGYTF.

This clone has a single count. V usage is TRBV5-1 and J usage is TRBJ2-2, with TRBD2 as a possible D gene (5 bases). The CDR3 spans 14 residues. Trimming removed 6 bases at V and 3 bases at J, with 12 bases between. Germline loops: CDR1 SGHRS, CDR2 YFSETQ. CDR3 DNA: TGCGCCAGCACCCCGGGGTCTTACACCGGGGAGCTGTTTTTT. This gives the protein CASTPGSYTGELFF.

This clone has a handful of counts. J is TRBJ2-7 and V is TRBV7-9, with 8 nucleotides matching TRBD1. CDR3 length equals 14 residues. Looked up from germline, CDR1 is SEHNR and CDR2 is FQNEAQ (reference sequence). Losses at the gene ends were 6 bases for V and 3 bases for J; bases not matched to a gene: 7. The CDR3, as DNA: TGTGCCAGCAGTCGTCCAGGACAGGGCTACGAGCAGTACTTC. Its protein is CASSRPGQGYEQYF.

V gene TRBV5-5 combines with J gene TRBJ1-2; D not certain. The germline V gene encodes CDR1 SGHKS and CDR2 YYEKEE (reference sequence). V lost 4 bases and J lost 6, with 16 bases in between. The CDR3 contains 14 residues. The CDR3 DNA sequence: TGTGCCAGCAGCCAGTTCGGGGTTCAGAATGGCTACACCTTC. Encoded protein: CASSQFGVQNGYTF.

J is TRBJ1-4 and V is TRBV7-9, with D possibly TRBD1 on 6 matching bases. The CDR3 contains 15 residues. Per germline, CDR1 SEHNR and CDR2 FQNEAQ (reference sequence). The ends were cut back, 4 bases at V and 8 bases at J, with 17 bases in the middle. The chain's CDR3 is CASSSPGRGTEKLFF. The CDR3 DNA follows: TGTGCCAGCAGCTCCCCCGGGAGGGGGACGGAAAAACTGTTTTTT.

CDR3 bases: TGTGCCAGTAGCGGGGGGGGATTGAGTTCACCCCTCCACTTT. Translating gives CASSGGGLSSPLHF. This sequence joins TRBV19 and TRBJ1-6; weak D call: TRBD1 (5 bases). This CDR3 region has 14 residues. With 6 bases removed from V and 9 bases from J, the gap between germline ends came to 15 bases. Germline CDR1 reads LNHDA; CDR2 reads SQIVND (reference sequence).

This rearrangement joins TRBV3-1 (or the pseudogene TRBV3-2) to TRBJ2-5; 11 bases fit TRBD1. Unmatched junction bases numbered 7, after V lost 3 bases and J lost 4 bases. Germline values: CDR1 LGHDT, CDR2 YNNKEL (reference sequence). This CDR3 has 16 amino acids. CDR3 region: CASSQDGTGGRETQYF. CDR3 nucleotides: TGTGCCAGCAGCCAGGATGGGACAGGGGGACGAGAGACCCAGTACTTC.

CDR3 sequence reads: CASHRTGSTGELFF. DNA for the CDR3: TGTGCCAGCCACAGGACAGGGAGCACCGGGGAGCTGTTTTTT. The V and J genes are TRBV6-5 and TRBJ2-2; 8 nucleotides agree with TRBD1. CDR1 is MNHEY and CDR2 is SVGAGI in the germline V gene. J gave up 4 bases and V 8 bases, and 6 bases lay outside the gene matches. The CDR3 covers 14 residues.

The V call is TRBV28, the J call TRBJ2-2; 7 nucleotides align to TRBD1. V lost 9 bases to trimming and J lost 1 base; unmatched junction nucleotides: 5. Germline-derived CDR1 and CDR2 are MDHEN and SYDVKM. This CDR3 contains 14 residues. In DNA, the CDR3 is TGTGCCAGTTACAGGGGACAGAACACCGGGGAGCTGTTTTTT. Its translation is CASYRGQNTGELFF.

The gene calls are TRBV7-9 and TRBJ2-1, with 9 bases identical to TRBD2. The CDR3 covers 14 residues. Germline loops: CDR1 SEHNR, CDR2 FQNEAQ (reference sequence). The junction had 3 bases not matched to a gene; V was cut back by 5 bases and J by 4 bases. The CDR3 nucleotides read TGTGCCAGCAGCCCGGGACTAGCTTACAATGAGCAGTTCTTC. This gives the protein CASSPGLAYNEQFF.

The V and J genes are TRBV2 and TRBJ1-2; D not certain. Looked up from germline, CDR1 is SNHLY and CDR2 is FYNNEI. The CDR3 covers 13 residues. The V and J ends lost 2 bases and 4 bases respectively, with 8 bases between them. CDR3 in DNA: TGTGCCAGCAGTGAAACAGATACCTATGGCTACACCTTC. Translation gives CASSETDTYGYTF.

This rearrangement joins TRBV5-4 to TRBJ1-6; 7 positions match TRBD1. Germline V CDR1 and CDR2: SGHNT, YYREEE (reference sequence). This CDR3 comprises 17 residues. V was clipped by 4 bases and J by 1 base; unmatched bases: 8. The CDR3 DNA reads as TGTGCCAGCAGCCCTTCGGCAGGGGGTTCCTATAATTCACCCCTCCACTTT. The encoded protein is CASSPSAGGSYNSPLHF.